The rows below give T cell receptor beta chains drawn from one sample of a study of cytomegalovirus exposure and HLA in healthy donors. Assay used: immunoSEQ multiplex PCR; TCRdb lists only in-frame clones, some missing. The sample lists about 150,000 clones; 75% to 90% were seen once. The sample comprised PBMCs. The source of these receptors is a male donor in good health and CMV-seronegative. Each CDR3 is given with its conserved first and last residue. Size values are once, few and many counts, or a class for expanded clones, and some rows have none.

v_call	clone_size	j_call	cdr3_aa
TRBV27	-	TRBJ2-2	CASSRTGGTGELFF
TRBV5-1	-	TRBJ2-3	CASSLQQDTQYF
TRBV27	-	TRBJ2-1	CASSLSGGPHNEQFF
TRBV5-1	-	TRBJ1-2	CASSLEGQGALDGYTF
TRBV7-2	-	TRBJ2-2	CASSFSGATGELFF
TRBV10-3	-	TRBJ2-1	CAISGTSGVAEQFF
TRBV7-2	-	TRBJ1-2	CASSAVPGGYTF
TRBV27	-	TRBJ2-1	CASSQSTGAWDEQFF
TRBV6-5	-	TRBJ2-7	CASSSSSRAYEQYF
TRBV5-1	once	TRBJ2-1	CASSSGNEQFF
TRBV6-5	once	TRBJ1-6	CASRYREYNSPLHF
TRBV6-5	-	TRBJ2-2	CASRTRGRNGELFF
TRBV7-2	-	TRBJ1-2	CASSLAPIQGANYGYTF
TRBV19	once	TRBJ1-4	CASSTGAVLGEKLFF
TRBV11-3	-	TRBJ2-3	CASSSDWDTDTQYF
TRBV19	-	TRBJ2-3	CASSTTHRTRPRNTDTQYF
TRBV18	-	TRBJ1-5	CASSPWGDNQPQHF
TRBV25-1	-	TRBJ1-2	CASSGTGNPPNYGYTF
TRBV7-9	-	TRBJ1-2	CASSQPGEFNYGYTF
TRBV5-1	-	TRBJ2-6	CASSPGMSSGANGLTF
TRBV18	-	TRBJ2-7	CASSLNRGRAYEQYF
TRBV11-3	few	TRBJ2-1	CASSFRGTSGGNNEQFF
TRBV5-4	-	TRBJ2-5	CASSLTTGETQYF
TRBV5-1	-	TRBJ2-5	CASRQFYGGEETQYF
TRBV5-1	-	TRBJ2-6	CASSSPGTGANVLTF
TRBV11-2	few	TRBJ1-1	CASSLFRSTEAFF